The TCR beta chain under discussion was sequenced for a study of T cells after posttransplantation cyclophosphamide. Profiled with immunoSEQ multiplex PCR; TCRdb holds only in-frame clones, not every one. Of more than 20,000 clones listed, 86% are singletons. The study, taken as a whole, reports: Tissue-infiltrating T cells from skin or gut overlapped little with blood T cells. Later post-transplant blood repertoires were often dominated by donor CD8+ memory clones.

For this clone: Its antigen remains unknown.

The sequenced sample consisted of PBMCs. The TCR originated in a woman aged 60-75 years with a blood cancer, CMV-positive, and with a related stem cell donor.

The CDR3 is CASSPRMNRDKIFF. CDR3 bases: TGTGCCAGCAGCCCCAGAATGAACCGCGACAAGATCTTTTTT. This chain joins TRBV7-8 and TRBJ2-2; D gene unclear. Trimming left V 5 bases short and J 17 bases short, with 24 bases between. There are 14 residues in the CDR3. Germline CDR1 is SGHVS and CDR2 is FQNEAQ.